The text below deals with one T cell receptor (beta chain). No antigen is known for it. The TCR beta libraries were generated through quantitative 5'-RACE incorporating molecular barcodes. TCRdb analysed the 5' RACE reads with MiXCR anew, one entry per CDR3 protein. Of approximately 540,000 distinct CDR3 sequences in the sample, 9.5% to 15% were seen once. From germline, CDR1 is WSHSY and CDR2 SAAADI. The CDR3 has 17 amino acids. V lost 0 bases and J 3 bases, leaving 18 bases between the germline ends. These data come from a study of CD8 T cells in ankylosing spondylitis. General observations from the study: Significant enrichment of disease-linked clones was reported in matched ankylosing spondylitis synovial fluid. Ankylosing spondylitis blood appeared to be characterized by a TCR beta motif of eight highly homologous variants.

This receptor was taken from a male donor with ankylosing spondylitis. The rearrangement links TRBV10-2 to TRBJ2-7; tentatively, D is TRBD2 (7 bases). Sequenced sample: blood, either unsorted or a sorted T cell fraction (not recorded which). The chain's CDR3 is CASSESRGRERVYEQYV. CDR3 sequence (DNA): TGCGCCAGCAGTGAGTCGCGGGGGCGGGAGAGGGTCTACGAGCAGTACGTC.